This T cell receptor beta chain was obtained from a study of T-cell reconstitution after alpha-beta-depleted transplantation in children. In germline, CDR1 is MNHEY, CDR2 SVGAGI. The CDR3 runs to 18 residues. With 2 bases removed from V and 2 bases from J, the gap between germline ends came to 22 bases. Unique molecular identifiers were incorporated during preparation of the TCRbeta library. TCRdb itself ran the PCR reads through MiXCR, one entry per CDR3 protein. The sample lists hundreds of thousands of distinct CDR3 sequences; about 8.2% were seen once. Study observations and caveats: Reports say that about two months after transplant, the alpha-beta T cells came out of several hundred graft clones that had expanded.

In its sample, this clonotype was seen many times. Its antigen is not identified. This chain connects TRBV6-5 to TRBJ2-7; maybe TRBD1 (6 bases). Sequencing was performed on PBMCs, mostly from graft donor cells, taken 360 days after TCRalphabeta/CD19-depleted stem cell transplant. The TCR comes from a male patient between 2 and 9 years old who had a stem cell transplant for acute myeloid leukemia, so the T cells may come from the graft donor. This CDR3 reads CASSYVRPMGPGAYEQYF. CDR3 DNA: TGTGCCAGCAGTTACGTACGACCGATGGGTCCAGGGGCCTACGAGCAGTACTTC.